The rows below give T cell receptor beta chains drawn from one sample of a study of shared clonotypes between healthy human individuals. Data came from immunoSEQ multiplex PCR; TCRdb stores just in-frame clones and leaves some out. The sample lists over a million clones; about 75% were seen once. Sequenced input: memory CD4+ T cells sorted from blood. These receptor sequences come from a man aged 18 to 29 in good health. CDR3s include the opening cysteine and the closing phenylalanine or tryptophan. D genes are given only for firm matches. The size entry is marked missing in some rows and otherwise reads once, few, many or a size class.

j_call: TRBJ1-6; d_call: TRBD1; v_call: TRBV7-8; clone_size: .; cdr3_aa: CASSLGTGGGSPLHF; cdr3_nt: TGTGCCAGCAGCTTAGGGACAGGGGGAGGATCACCCCTCCACTTT
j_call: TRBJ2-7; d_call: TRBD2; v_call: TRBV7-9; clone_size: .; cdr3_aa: CASSSPGTSGMQYF; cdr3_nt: TGTGCCAGCAGCTCCCCGGGGACTAGCGGGATGCAGTACTTC
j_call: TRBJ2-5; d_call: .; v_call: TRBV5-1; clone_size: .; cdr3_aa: CASRNERGRETQYF; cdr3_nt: TGCGCCAGCCGAAATGAAAGGGGAAGAGAGACCCAGTACTTC
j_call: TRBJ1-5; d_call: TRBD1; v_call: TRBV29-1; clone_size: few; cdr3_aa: CSVTGGGNQPQHF; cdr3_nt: TGCAGCGTAACAGGGGGCGGTAATCAGCCCCAGCATTTT
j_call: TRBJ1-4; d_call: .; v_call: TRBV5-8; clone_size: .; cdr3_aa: CASRQSWTNEKLFF; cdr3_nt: TGTGCCAGCAGGCAAAGTTGGACTAATGAAAAACTGTTTTTT
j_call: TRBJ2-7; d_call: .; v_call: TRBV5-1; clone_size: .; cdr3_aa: CASSFLASSYEQYF; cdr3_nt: TGCGCCAGCAGCTTCCTAGCGAGCTCCTACGAGCAGTACTTC
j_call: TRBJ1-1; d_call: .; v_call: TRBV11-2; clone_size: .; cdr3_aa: CASSSDPGAGEAFF; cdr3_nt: TGTGCCAGCAGCTCAGACCCTGGGGCGGGAGAAGCTTTCTTT
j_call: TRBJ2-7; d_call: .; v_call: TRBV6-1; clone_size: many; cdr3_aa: CASSPGSSYEQYF; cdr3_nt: TGTGCCAGCAGCCCAGGGAGCTCCTACGAGCAGTACTTC
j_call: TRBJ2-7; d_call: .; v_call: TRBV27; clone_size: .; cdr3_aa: CASSLFGGLSYEQYF; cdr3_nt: TGTGCCAGCAGTTTATTCGGCGGCCTCTCCTACGAGCAGTACTTC
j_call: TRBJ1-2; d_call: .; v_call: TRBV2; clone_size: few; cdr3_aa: CASSGGGRHGYTF; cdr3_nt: TGTGCCAGCAGTGGAGGAGGGCGACATGGCTACACCTTC
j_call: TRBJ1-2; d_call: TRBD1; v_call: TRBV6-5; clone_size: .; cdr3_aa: CASSYISGTGVYTF; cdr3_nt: TGTGCCAGCAGTTACATATCGGGGACAGGGGTGTACACCTTC
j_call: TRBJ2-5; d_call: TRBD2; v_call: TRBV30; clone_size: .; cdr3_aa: CAWSVRGSETQYF; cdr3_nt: TGTGCCTGGAGTGTCCGCGGGAGTGAGACCCAGTACTTC
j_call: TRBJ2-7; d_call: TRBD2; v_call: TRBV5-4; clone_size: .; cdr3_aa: CASSSGGAGPSSYEQYF; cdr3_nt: TGTGCCAGCAGCTCAGGCGGAGCGGGACCAAGCTCCTACGAGCAGTACTTC
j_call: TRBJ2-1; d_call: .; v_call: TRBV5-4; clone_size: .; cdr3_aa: CASSRTAPEQFF; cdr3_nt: TGTGCCAGCAGCCGGACGGCCCCGGAGCAGTTCTTC
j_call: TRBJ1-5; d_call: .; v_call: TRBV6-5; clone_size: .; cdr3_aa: CASSYSRYSNQPQHF; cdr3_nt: TGTGCCAGCAGTTACTCTCGCTATAGCAATCAGCCCCAGCATTTT
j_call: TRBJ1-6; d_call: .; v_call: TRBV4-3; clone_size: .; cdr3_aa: CASSQDGDSPLHF; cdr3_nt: TGCGCCAGCAGCCAAGACGGGGATTCACCCCTCCACTTT
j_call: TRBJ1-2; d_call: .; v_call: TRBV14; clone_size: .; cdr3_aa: CASSQSDGAAYGYTF; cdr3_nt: TGTGCCAGCAGCCAATCGGACGGGGCTGCCTATGGCTACACCTTC
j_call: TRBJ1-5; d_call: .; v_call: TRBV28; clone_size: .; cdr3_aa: CASSLTLVDQPQHF; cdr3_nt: TGTGCCAGCAGTTTAACGCTTGTGGATCAGCCCCAGCATTTT
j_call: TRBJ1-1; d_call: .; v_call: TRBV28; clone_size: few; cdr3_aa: CASSPQNTEAFF; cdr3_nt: TGTGCCAGCAGTCCTCAGAACACTGAAGCTTTCTTT
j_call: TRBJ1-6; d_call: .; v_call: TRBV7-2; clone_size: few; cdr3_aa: CASSLYEVPRSPLHF; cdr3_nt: TGTGCCAGCAGCTTATACGAGGTTCCGCGTTCACCCCTCCACTTT
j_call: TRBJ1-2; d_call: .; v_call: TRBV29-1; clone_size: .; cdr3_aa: CSVEGGSPGYTF; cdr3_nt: TGCAGCGTTGAAGGGGGATCTCCAGGCTACACCTTC
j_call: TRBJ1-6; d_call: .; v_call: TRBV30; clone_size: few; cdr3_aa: CAWSPGESYSPLHF; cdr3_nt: TGTGCCTGGAGCCCGGGAGAGAGCTATTCACCCCTCCACTTT
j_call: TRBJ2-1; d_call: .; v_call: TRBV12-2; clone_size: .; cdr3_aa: CASRLVRGLDFHEQFF; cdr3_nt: TGTGCAAGTCGCTTAGTGAGGGGACTAGATTTCCATGAGCAGTTCTTC
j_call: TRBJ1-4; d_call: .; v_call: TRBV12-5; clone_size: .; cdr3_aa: CASGLGQGNFNEKLFF; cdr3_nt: TGTGCTAGTGGTTTGGGGCAAGGCAACTTCAATGAAAAACTGTTTTTT
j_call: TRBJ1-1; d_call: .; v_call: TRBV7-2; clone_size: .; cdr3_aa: CASSSGHALGTEAFF; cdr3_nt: TGTGCCAGCAGCTCAGGGCATGCGTTAGGCACTGAAGCTTTCTTT
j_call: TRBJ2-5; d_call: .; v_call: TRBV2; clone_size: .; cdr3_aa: CASSEMAEGTQYF; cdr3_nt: TGTGCCAGCAGTGAAATGGCCGAGGGGACCCAGTACTTC
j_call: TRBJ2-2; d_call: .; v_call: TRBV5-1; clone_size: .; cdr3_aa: CASSLGPSNTGELFF; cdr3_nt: TGCGCCAGCAGCTTAGGCCCGTCGAACACCGGGGAGCTGTTTTTT
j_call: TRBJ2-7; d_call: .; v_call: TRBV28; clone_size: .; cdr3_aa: CAIRQGGYEQYF; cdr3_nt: TGTGCCATCCGACAGGGAGGGTACGAGCAGTACTTC
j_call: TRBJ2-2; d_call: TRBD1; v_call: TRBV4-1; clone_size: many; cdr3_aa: CASRHTGGPGELFF; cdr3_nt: TGCGCCAGCAGACACACAGGGGGGCCCGGGGAGCTGTTTTTT
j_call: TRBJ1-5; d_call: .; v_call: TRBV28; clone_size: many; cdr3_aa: CASSLGGLSNQPQHF; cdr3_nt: TGTGCCAGCAGTTTAGGAGGGCTTAGCAATCAGCCCCAGCATTTT
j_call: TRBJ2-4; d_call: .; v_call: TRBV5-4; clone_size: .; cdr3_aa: CASKDSQGENIQYF; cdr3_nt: TGTGCCAGTAAGGACAGTCAAGGGGAAAACATTCAGTACTTC
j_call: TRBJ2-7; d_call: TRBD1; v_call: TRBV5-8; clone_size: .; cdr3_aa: CASSLTGQGVEQYF; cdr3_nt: TGTGCCAGCAGCTTAACGGGACAGGGAGTCGAGCAGTACTTC
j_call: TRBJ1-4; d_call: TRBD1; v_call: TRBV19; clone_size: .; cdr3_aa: CASSIPGTGYEKLFF; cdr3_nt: TGTGCCAGTAGTATTCCGGGGACAGGGTATGAAAAACTGTTTTTT
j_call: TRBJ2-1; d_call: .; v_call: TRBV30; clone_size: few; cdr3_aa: CAWSPSSYNEQFF; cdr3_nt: TGTGCCTGGAGCCCCTCCTCCTACAATGAGCAGTTCTTC
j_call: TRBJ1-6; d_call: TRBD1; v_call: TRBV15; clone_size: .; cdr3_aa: CATSRDTGQGDFSPLHF; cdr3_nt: TGTGCCACCAGCAGAGATACGGGACAGGGCGATTTTTCACCCCTCCACTTT
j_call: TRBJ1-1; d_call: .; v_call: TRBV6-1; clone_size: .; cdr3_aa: CASSEARGARGTEAFF; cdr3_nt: TGTGCCAGCAGTGAAGCTAGGGGGGCGCGGGGCACTGAAGCTTTCTTT
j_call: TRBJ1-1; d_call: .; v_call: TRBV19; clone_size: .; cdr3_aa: CASSPTGTLISGAFF; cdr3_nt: TGTGCCAGTAGTCCAACCGGGACTTTAATTTCGGGAGCTTTCTTT
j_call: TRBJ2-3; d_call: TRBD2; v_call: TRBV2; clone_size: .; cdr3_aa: CASRGPGTSGTRTDTQYF; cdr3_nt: TGTGCCAGCAGGGGCCCCGGGACTAGCGGGACCCGCACAGATACGCAGTATTTT
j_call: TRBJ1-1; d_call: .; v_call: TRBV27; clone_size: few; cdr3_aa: CASSERGISTEAFF; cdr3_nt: TGTGCCAGCTCTGAACGGGGAATCTCCACTGAAGCTTTCTTT
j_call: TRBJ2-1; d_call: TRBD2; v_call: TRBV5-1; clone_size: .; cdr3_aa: CASSGTSGRAEQFF; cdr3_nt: TGCGCCAGCAGCGGGACTAGCGGGAGGGCTGAGCAGTTCTTC
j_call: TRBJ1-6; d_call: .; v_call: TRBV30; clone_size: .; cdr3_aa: CAWRTGSSYNSPLHF; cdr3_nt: TGTGCCTGGAGAACAGGGAGCTCCTATAATTCACCCCTCCACTTT
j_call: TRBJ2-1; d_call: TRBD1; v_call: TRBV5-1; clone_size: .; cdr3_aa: CASSLDQGAFNEQFF; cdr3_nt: TGCGCCAGCAGCTTGGACCAGGGGGCATTCAATGAGCAGTTCTTC
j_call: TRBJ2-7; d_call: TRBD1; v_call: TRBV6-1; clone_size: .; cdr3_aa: CASSAGQGAEEQYF; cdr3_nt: TGTGCCAGCAGTGCAGGACAGGGGGCTGAGGAGCAGTACTTC
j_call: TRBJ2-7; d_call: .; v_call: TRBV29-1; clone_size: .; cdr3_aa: CSVEEPGRPSRQYF; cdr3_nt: TGCAGCGTTGAAGAACCAGGGAGACCCTCCAGGCAGTACTTC
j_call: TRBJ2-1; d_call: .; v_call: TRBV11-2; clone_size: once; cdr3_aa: CASSGGGHSYNEQFF; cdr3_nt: TGTGCCAGCAGCGGGGGGGGACACTCCTACAATGAGCAGTTCTTC
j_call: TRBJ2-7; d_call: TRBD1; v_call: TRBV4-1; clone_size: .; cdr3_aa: CASSPGGRDYEQYF; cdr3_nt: TGCGCCAGCAGCCCAGGGGGCAGGGATTACGAGCAGTACTTC
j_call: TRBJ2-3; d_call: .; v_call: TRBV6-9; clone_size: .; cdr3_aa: CASNRRAFGTDTQYF; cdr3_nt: TGTGCCAGCAATCGACGGGCCTTTGGGACAGATACGCAGTATTTT
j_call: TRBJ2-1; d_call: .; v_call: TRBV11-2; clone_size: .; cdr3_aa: CASSPNRAEQFF; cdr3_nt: TGTGCCAGCAGCCCCAACAGGGCCGAGCAGTTCTTC
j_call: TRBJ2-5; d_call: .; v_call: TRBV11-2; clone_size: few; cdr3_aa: CASSLYPGIQETQYF; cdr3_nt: TGTGCCAGCAGCCTCTATCCCGGGATTCAAGAGACCCAGTACTTC
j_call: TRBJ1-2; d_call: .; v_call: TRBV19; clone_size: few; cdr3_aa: CASTTKMGIGYTF; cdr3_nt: TGTGCCAGTACCACGAAAATGGGGATCGGCTACACCTTC
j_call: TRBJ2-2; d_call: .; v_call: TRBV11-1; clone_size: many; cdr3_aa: CASSLSGNTGELFF; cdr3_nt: TGTGCCAGCAGCTTAAGCGGGAACACCGGGGAGCTGTTTTTT
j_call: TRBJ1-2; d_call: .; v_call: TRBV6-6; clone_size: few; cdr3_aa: CASRRGETGYTF; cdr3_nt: TGTGCCAGCAGACGGGGTGAAACCGGCTACACCTTC
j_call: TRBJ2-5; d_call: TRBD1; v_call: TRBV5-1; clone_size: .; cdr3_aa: CASSLRGQGQETQYF; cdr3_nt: TGCGCCAGCAGCTTGCGCGGACAGGGGCAAGAGACCCAGTACTTC